This T cell receptor beta chain was retrieved from a study of CD8 T cells in Susac syndrome. It was with random hexamers that roughly 0.5 to 1 ug RNA was reverse transcribed. By means of immunoSEQ multiplex PCR, TCR beta CDR3 spanning 54 Vbeta and 13 Jbeta underwent amplification. TCRdb processed the immunoSEQ multiplex PCR reads anew with MiXCR; each CDR3 protein has one entry. The sample lists roughly 190,000 distinct CDR3 sequences; under 95% were seen once. CD8+ and CD4+ T cells taken from blood had their TCR beta sequenced. Source material: CD4+ T cells from PBMCs. This TCR derives from a human donor in good health.

CDR3 coding DNA: TGTGCCATTTCCGGGACAGGACTCTACGAGCAGTACTTC. Its translation is CAISGTGLYEQYF. The chain recombines TRBV10-3 with TRBJ2-7, with 8 nucleotides matching TRBD1. CDR3 length: 13 amino acids. J lost 3 bases, V lost 9 bases, and 7 bases had no gene match. CDR1 and CDR2 from the germline V gene are ENHRY and SYGVKD.